The rows below give T cell receptor beta chains drawn from one sample of a study of T cell responses to AZD1222 COVID-19 vaccine. Produced via immunoSEQ multiplex PCR; TCRdb's table is partial and in-frame only. Of tens of thousands of clones in the sample, around 90% were seen once. Sample: peripheral blood, taken on day 0 of MenACWY control vaccination. The source of these receptors is an adult in good health. Each CDR3 is given with its conserved first and last residue. D genes are given only for firm matches. Part of the rows lack a size; the others show once, few, many or a class for expanded clones.

TRBV27,TRBJ1-2,NA,NA,CASSLGFRYGYTF,TGTGCCAGCAGTTTGGGGTTTCGGTATGGCTACACCTTC
TRBV4-2,TRBJ1-6,NA,NA,CASRPQVPNSPLHF,TGTGCCAGCAGGCCTCAGGTACCTAATTCACCCCTCCACTTT
TRBV4-3,TRBJ2-3,TRBD2,NA,CASSQVLAGGRTTPTDTQYF,TGCGCCAGCAGCCAAGTCCTAGCGGGGGGACGTACGACCCCCACAGATACGCAGTATTTT
TRBV6-5,TRBJ1-1,NA,NA,CASSYSSGRDTEAFF,TGTGCCAGCAGTTACTCGAGCGGCAGAGACACTGAAGCTTTCTTT
TRBV7-8,TRBJ2-7,TRBD1,NA,CASSQQGLSYEQYF,TGTGCCAGCAGCCAACAGGGGCTATCCTACGAGCAGTACTTC
TRBV3-1/TRBV3-2,TRBJ1-6,NA,NA,CASSGGGTAYNSPLHF,TGTGCCAGCAGCGGGGGAGGGACCGCCTATAATTCACCCCTCCACTTT
TRBV7-6,TRBJ2-3,NA,NA,CASSQSTDTQYF,TGTGCCAGCAGCCAGAGCACAGATACGCAGTATTTT
TRBV4-1,TRBJ2-7,NA,NA,CASSQDRAKRTSSYEQYF,TGCGCCAGCAGCCAAGATAGGGCGAAGAGGACCTCCTCCTACGAGCAGTACTTC
TRBV11-1,TRBJ2-2,TRBD1,NA,CASSLIGTGLAGELFF,TGTGCCAGCAGCTTAATTGGGACAGGGTTGGCCGGGGAGCTGTTTTTT
TRBV7-2,TRBJ1-4,NA,NA,CASSPGKGLTNEKLFF,TGTGCCAGCAGCCCCGGGAAGGGGTTGACTAATGAAAAACTGTTTTTT
TRBV9,TRBJ1-3,NA,NA,CASSTSGQSSGNTIYF,TGTGCCAGCAGCACCTCGGGACAAAGCTCTGGAAACACCATATATTTT
TRBV6-5,TRBJ1-1,NA,NA,CASSYSPGVNTEAFF,TGTGCCAGCAGTTACTCGCCAGGGGTTAACACTGAAGCTTTCTTT
TRBV7-2,TRBJ2-2,NA,once,CASSHSANTGELFF,TGTGCCAGCAGCCACTCCGCGAACACCGGGGAGCTGTTTTTT
TRBV7-9,TRBJ2-6,NA,NA,CASSSKGGPGANVLTF,TGTGCCAGCAGCTCGAAAGGGGGTCCTGGGGCCAACGTCCTGACTTTC
TRBV28,TRBJ2-2,NA,NA,CASSLAITGELFF,TGTGCCAGCAGTTTGGCCATCACCGGGGAGCTGTTTTTT
TRBV6-5,TRBJ2-2,NA,NA,CASSLLGAGELFF,TGTGCCAGCAGCCTGTTGGGGGCCGGGGAGCTGTTTTTT
TRBV7-2,TRBJ1-6,TRBD1,NA,CASSPGTGGMGNSPLHF,TGTGCCAGCAGCCCCGGGACAGGGGGAATGGGTAATTCACCCCTCCACTTT
TRBV25-1,TRBJ2-2,NA,NA,CASSEPGAGELFF,TGTGCCAGCAGTGAACCGGGCGCCGGGGAGCTGTTTTTT
TRBV7-2,TRBJ2-4,TRBD1,once,CASSIDRGRSIQYF,TGTGCCAGCAGCATCGACAGGGGGCGCTCAATTCAGTACTTC
TRBV5-6,TRBJ2-5,NA,NA,CASTNGRSVETQYF,TGTGCCAGCACCAACGGACGGAGCGTGGAGACCCAGTACTTC
TRBV7-7,TRBJ2-2,TRBD2,NA,CASSLDGGTNTGELFF,TGTGCTAGCAGCTTAGACGGGGGGACGAACACCGGGGAGCTGTTTTTT
TRBV6-1,TRBJ1-1,NA,NA,CASSEGSQAFF,TGTGCCAGCAGTGAAGGGTCCCAAGCTTTCTTT
TRBV9,TRBJ2-7,NA,NA,CASSVVASLHYEQYF,TGTGCCAGCAGCGTAGTGGCTAGCCTCCACTACGAGCAGTACTTC
TRBV30,TRBJ1-3,TRBD1,NA,CAWSAGTGSGNTIYF,TGTGCCTGGAGTGCGGGGACAGGGTCTGGAAACACCATATATTTT
TRBV12-3/TRBV12-4,TRBJ1-1,NA,NA,CASRDRENTEAFF,TGTGCCAGCAGAGACCGGGAGAACACTGAAGCTTTCTTT
TRBV11-2,TRBJ1-2,NA,NA,CASSIGIRGYTF,TGTGCCAGCAGCATCGGGATCCGGGGCTACACCTTC
TRBV7-2,TRBJ1-1,NA,NA,CASSLKGGRTEAFF,TGTGCCAGCAGCTTAAAGGGGGGGCGGACTGAAGCTTTCTTT
TRBV19,TRBJ2-1,NA,NA,CASCRRREVGVNEQFF,TGTGCCAGTTGCCGGCGCAGGGAGGTAGGAGTCAATGAGCAGTTCTTC
TRBV27,TRBJ1-1,NA,NA,CASSLQGRNTEAFF,TGTGCCAGCAGCCTACAGGGACGGAACACTGAAGCTTTCTTT